This TCR beta chain was retrieved from a study of blood T cell repertoires in COVID-19. Per the original methods: Estimated nucleated cell counts came from reference gene primer amplification. The table came from immunoSEQ multiplex PCR; TCRdb's copy has only in-frame clones and leaves some out. That table furnishes V, J and clone size, whereas the DNA furnished D and trimming. The data contain 65,000 to 95,000 clones, over 75% of them seen just once; the ten biggest clones take up approximately 12%. This clone was seen a single time. Sequenced sample: peripheral blood. The clonotype comes from a man aged 65 to 79 with active or convalescent COVID-19.

This CDR3 is CATSDSSGPGPQHF. The DNA for the CDR3 is TGTGCCACCAGTGATTCCTCAGGGCCCGGGCCCCAGCATTTT. The gene calls are TRBV24-1 and TRBJ1-5, with a tentative D call TRBD1 (5 bases). The ends were cut back, 2 bases at V and 9 bases at J, with 13 bases in the middle. This CDR3 comprises 14 residues. Germline V gives CDR1 KGHDR, CDR2 SFDVKD.